The T cell receptor (beta chain) described here comes from a study of blood T cell repertoires in COVID-19 (dated by TCRdb to about 2020). Background for the entire study: Samples covering the acute and convalescent phases of COVID-19 were provided by collaborators in the United States, Italy and Spain. The sample metadata nearly always contained a de-identified subject ID, COVID-19 status, age in years and sex. The dataset comprised deeply sampled blood TCRbeta repertoires from subjects exposed to, actively infected with, or recovered from COVID-19. HLA class I and class II types, where available, came from metadata supplied by the sample provider rather than from assay-based typing. The prospective study material was composed of cDNA or gDNA derived from T cells, B-cell-depleted T cells, or PBMCs. The repertoires were released in a freely available public database meant as a resource for research on the immune response to SARS-CoV-2. The samples were drawn from the first 160 participants of the ongoing ImmuneRACE study and from 1,200 or so subjects provided by 6 global collaborators. Study-level results and caveats: How much clinical and demographic metadata was included differed by source and by participant, and the metadata was provided uncurated.

Enrolling through a virtual design, the prospective study's participants ranged in age from roughly 18 to 90 years and lived across approximately 25 United States geographic areas. Cohort assignment in the prospective study relied on participant-reported clinical history from a screening survey and a study questionnaire. Recovered participants in ImmuneRACE Cohort 3 were defined as having two consecutive negative NP/OP PCR tests, clearance from a healthcare professional, or resolution of symptoms. Each participant in the prospective study had whole blood, serum and a nasopharyngeal or oropharyngeal swab collected by mobile phlebotomists. Over an approximately 2-month period, participants in the prospective study had the option of providing additional blood draws and questionnaires. Before DNA extraction, prospective study blood samples were shipped either frozen or at room temperature. Notes on this clone: Its antigen target is currently unknown. Qualities for individual bases were not recorded, and no much larger clone is one base off.

TCRbeta CDR3 regions were amplified from genomic DNA using the immunoSEQ Assay, a bias-controlled multiplex PCR. The paper's data handling went like this. Nucleated cell counts per sample were estimated from amplification of reference gene primers within the assay. Sequence reads were collapsed and filtered to measure the absolute abundance of every unique TCRbeta CDR3 rearrangement. For each sample, productive Simpson clonality was calculated as the square root of Simpson's diversity index across productive rearrangements. TCRdb re-hosts the immuneACCESS table, in-frame sequences only. Its copies lack some clones; in the studies checked, an unresolved V gene accounts for under half of them, and the cause for the rest is not known. V and J calls and clone size are given by that table; D and trimming were obtained from the DNA. In this sample the table shows over 150,000 clones, more than 85% of which occur a single time. The ten largest account for 5.5% to 8.5% of the sample.

CDR1 MNHEY and CDR2 SVGAGI were looked up in the germline V gene. The CDR3, cysteine through phenylalanine, is 14 amino acids long. Of all the DNA, just the CDR3 is kept, 42 bases in frame from base 1. V is cut by 7 bases and J by 8 bases, and the space between the germline ends is 18 bases. The receptor was isolated from a woman between 45 and 60 years old who had recovered from COVID-19. Source material: PBMCs or T cells enriched from blood (not recorded which). The sequence links TRBV6-5 to TRBJ2-1; too little of a D gene remains to name it. The base sequence is TGTGCCAGCATACCCCGGAATAGAGGAGATGAGCAGTTCTTC. The encoded protein is CASIPRNRGDEQFF.